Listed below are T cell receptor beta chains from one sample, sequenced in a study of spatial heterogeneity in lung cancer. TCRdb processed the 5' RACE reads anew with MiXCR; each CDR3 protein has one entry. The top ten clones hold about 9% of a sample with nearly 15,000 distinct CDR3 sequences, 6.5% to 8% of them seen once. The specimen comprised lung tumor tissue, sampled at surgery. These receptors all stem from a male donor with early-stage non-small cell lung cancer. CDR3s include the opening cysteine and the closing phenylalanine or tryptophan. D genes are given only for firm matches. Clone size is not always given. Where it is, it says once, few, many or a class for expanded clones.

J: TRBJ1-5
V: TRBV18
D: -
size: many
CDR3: CASSPVGGWGQPQHF
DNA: TGTGCCAGCTCACCAGTAGGGGGTTGGGGTCAGCCCCAGCATTTT

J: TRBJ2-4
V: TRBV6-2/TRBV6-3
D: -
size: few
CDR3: CASSPTGRGNIQYF
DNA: TGTGCCAGCAGTCCGACCGGCCGGGGAAACATTCAGTACTTC

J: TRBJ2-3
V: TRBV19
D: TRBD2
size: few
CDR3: CASSSRTSGVQRTDTQYF
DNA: TGTGCCAGTAGTTCTCGGACTAGCGGGGTACAACGCACAGATACGCAGTATTTT

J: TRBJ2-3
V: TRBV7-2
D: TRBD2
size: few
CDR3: CASSLAPGVAGITDTQYF
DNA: TGTGCCAGCAGCTTAGCGCCAGGGGTAGCGGGGATAACTGATACGCAGTATTTT

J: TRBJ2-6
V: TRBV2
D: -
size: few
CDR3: CASSERSNVLTF
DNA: TGTGCCAGCAGTGAGAGGTCCAACGTCCTGACTTTC

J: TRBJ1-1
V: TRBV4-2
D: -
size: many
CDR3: CASSQGTGGSTEAFF
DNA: TGTGCCAGCAGCCAAGGAACGGGAGGGAGCACTGAAGCTTTCTTT

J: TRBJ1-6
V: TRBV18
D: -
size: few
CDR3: CASSPGTYNSPLHF
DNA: TGTGCCAGCTCACCCGGGACCTATAATTCACCCCTCCACTTT

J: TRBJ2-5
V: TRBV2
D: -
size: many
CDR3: CASSADPPWETQYF
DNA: TGTGCCAGCAGTGCTGACCCCCCTTGGGAGACCCAGTACTTC

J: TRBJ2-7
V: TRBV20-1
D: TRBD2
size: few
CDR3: CSADRPPGLGAGLPEQYF
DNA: TGCAGTGCTGACCGTCCACCGGGACTAGGAGCCGGATTACCCGAGCAGTACTTC

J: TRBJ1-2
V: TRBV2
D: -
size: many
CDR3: CASIPTGLGYGYTF
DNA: TGTGCCAGCATTCCCACGGGGTTGGGCTATGGCTACACCTTC

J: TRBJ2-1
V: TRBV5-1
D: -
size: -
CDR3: CASSTMGPYNEQFF
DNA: TGCGCCAGCAGCACCATGGGACCTTACAATGAGCAGTTCTTC

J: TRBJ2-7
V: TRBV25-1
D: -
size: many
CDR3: CASSEGGSRVQYF
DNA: TGTGCCAGCAGTGAAGGAGGCAGTCGGGTGCAGTACTTC

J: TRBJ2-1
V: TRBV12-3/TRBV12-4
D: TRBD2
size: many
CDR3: CASSFTLSGRFF
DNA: TGTGCCAGCAGTTTCACACTTAGCGGGAGGTTCTTC

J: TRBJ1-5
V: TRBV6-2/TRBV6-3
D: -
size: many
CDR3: CATSDTYQPQHF
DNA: TGTGCCACCTCGGACACCTATCAGCCCCAGCATTTT

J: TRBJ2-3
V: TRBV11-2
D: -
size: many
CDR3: CASSLDQGWTDTQYF
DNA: TGTGCCAGCAGCTTAGATCAGGGTTGGACAGATACGCAGTATTTT

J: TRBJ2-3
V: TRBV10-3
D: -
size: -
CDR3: CAISTEGSTDTQYF
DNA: TGTGCCATCAGTACTGAGGGAAGCACAGATACGCAGTATTTT

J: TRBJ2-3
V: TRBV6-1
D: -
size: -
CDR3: CARAQGSGLQIQDTQYF
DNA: TGTGCCAGAGCACAAGGTTCAGGACTTCAGATACAGGATACGCAGTATTTT

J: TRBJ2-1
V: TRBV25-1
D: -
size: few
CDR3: CASSERGNEQFF
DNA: TGTGCCAGCAGTGAGAGGGGGAATGAGCAGTTCTTC

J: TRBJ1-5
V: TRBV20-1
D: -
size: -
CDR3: CSAQQGAAFSNQPQHF
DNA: TGCAGTGCTCAGCAGGGAGCGGCTTTTAGCAATCAGCCCCAGCATTTT

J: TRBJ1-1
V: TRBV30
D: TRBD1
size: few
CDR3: CAWKGQANTEAFF
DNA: TGTGCCTGGAAAGGACAGGCAAACACTGAAGCTTTCTTT

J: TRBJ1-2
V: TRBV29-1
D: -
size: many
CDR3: CSVEDGYRAPYGYTF
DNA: TGCAGCGTTGAAGATGGCTACAGGGCCCCATATGGCTACACCTTC

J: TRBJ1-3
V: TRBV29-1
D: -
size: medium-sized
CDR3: CSVTGTSAGNTIYF
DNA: TGCAGCGTAACCGGGACGTCTGCCGGAAACACCATATATTTT

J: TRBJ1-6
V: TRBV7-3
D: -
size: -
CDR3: CASGNGQGSPLHF
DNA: TGTGCCAGCGGAAACGGCCAGGGTTCACCCCTCCACTTT

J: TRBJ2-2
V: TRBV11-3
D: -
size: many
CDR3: CASSKWKATGELFF
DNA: TGTGCCAGCAGCAAATGGAAGGCGACCGGGGAGCTGTTTTTT